This T cell receptor beta chain was documented in a study of blood T cell repertoires in COVID-19. Whole-study context: Samples taken during acute and convalescent COVID-19 were collected in the United States, Italy and Spain.

How the authors handled the data: Amplification of reference gene primers provided the estimated nucleated cell counts. The data were produced by immunoSEQ multiplex PCR, yet TCRdb's version contains in-frame clones alone and is incomplete. Clone size and the V and J calls come from that table; the DNA yielded D and trimming. The sample yields tens of thousands of clones, 80% seen once. This clonotype originated in a human donor in a cohort sampled during active COVID-19. Specimen: peripheral blood.

This CDR3 reads CASGLESTVNTEAFF. The CDR3 nucleotides read TGTGCCAGCGGACTAGAATCGACTGTGAACACTGAAGCTTTCTTT. V gene TRBV28 combines with J gene TRBJ1-1; D unresolved. Trimming left V 8 bases short and J 0 bases short, with 16 bases between. CDR1 is MDHEN, CDR2 SYDVKM, per germline. CDR3 length: 15 residues. The whole variable domain, filled in from reference TRBV28 and TRBJ1-1, reads DVKVTQSSRYLVKRTGEKVFLECVQDMDHENMFWYRQDPGLGLRLIYFSYDVKMKEKGDIPEGYSVSREKKERFSLILESASTNQTSMYLCASGLESTVNTEAFFGQGTRLTVV.